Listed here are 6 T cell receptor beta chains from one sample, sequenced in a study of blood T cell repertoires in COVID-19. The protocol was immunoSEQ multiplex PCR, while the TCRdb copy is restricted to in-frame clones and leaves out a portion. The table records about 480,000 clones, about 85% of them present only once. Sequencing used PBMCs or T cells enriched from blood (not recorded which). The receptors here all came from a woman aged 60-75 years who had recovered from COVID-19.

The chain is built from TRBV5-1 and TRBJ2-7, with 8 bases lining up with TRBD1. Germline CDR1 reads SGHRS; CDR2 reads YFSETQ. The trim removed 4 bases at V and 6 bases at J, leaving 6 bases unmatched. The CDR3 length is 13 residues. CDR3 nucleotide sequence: TGCGCCAGCAGCCAAGGACAGGGTGGCGAGCAGTACTTC. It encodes CASSQGQGGEQYF.

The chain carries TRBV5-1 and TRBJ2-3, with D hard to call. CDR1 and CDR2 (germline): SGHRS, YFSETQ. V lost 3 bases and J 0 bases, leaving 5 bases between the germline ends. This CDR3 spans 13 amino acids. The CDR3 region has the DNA TGCGCCAGCAGCTATATCAGCACAGATACGCAGTATTTT. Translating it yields CASSYISTDTQYF.

Written as DNA, the CDR3 is TGTGCCAGTAGTATAGTACTGAGCTCTGGAAACACCATATATTTT. Amino acid sequence: CASSIVLSSGNTIYF. The V call is TRBV19, the J call TRBJ1-3; D is ambiguous. The CDR3 totals 15 residues. Germline-derived CDR1 and CDR2 are LNHDA and SQIVND (reference sequence). V lost 1 base and J 0 bases, leaving 7 bases between the germline ends.

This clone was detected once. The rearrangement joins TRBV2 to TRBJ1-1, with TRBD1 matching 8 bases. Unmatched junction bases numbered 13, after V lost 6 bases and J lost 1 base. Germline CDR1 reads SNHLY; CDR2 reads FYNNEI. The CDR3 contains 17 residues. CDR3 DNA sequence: TGTGCCAGCAGGGGCCAGGGGGCGCGTCGTAAGAACACTGAAGCTTTCTTT. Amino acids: CASRGQGARRKNTEAFF.

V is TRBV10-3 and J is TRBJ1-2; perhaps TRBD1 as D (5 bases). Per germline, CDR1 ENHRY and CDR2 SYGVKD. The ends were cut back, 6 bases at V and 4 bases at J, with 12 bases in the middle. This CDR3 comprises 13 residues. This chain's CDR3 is CAIRQDTLYGYTF. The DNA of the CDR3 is TGTGCCATCAGACAGGACACCCTCTATGGCTACACCTTC.

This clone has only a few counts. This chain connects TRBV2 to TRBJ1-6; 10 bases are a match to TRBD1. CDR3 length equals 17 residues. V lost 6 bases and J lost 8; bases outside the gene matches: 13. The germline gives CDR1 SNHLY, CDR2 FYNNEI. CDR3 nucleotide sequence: TGTGCCAGCAGACAACATTTAGGGACAGGGGATTATTCACCCCTCCACTTT. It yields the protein CASRQHLGTGDYSPLHF.